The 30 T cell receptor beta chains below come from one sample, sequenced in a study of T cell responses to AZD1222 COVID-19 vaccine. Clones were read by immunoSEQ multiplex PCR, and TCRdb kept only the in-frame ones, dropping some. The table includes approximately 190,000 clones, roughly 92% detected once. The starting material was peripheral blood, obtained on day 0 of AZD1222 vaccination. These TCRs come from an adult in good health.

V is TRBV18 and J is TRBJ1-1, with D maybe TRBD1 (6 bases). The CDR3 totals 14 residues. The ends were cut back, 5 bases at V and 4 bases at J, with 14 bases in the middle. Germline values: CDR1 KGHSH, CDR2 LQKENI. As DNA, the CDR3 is TGTGCCAGCTCAACCACACAGGGTTTCACTGAAGCTTTCTTT. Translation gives CASSTTQGFTEAFF.

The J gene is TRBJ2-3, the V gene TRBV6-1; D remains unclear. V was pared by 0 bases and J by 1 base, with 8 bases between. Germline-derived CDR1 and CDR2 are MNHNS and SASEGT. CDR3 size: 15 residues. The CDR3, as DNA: TGTGCCAGCAGTGAAGCCGGGCAGCGCACAGATACGCAGTATTTT. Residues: CASSEAGQRTDTQYF.

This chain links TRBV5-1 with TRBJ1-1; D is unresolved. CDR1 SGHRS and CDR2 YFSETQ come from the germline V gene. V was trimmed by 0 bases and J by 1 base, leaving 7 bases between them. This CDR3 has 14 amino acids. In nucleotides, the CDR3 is TGCGCCAGCAGCTTGGTCGGGTCGAACACTGAAGCTTTCTTT. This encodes CASSLVGSNTEAFF.

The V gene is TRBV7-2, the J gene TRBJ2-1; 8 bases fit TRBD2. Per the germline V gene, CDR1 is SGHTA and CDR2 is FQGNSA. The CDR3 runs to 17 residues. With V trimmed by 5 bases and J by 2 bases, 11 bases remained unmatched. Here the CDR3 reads CASSTGSAGGPYNEQFF. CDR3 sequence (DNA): TGTGCCAGCAGCACGGGGTCGGCGGGGGGTCCCTACAATGAGCAGTTCTTC.

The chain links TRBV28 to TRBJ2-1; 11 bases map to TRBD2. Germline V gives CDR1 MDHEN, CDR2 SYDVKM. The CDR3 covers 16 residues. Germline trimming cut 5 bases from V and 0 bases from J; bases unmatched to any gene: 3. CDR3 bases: TGTGCCAGCAGTCGACTAGCGGGGAGCTCCTACAATGAGCAGTTCTTC. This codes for CASSRLAGSSYNEQFF.

This CDR3 is CASSQGSRGQFF. The CDR3 coding sequence is TGTGCCAGCAGCCAAGGATCACGAGGCCAGTTCTTC. This chain connects TRBV14 to TRBJ2-1, with D unresolved. CDR1 and CDR2 from the germline V gene are SGHDN and FVKESK. V lost 1 base, J lost 13 bases, and 11 bases lay in between. The CDR3 length is 12 residues.

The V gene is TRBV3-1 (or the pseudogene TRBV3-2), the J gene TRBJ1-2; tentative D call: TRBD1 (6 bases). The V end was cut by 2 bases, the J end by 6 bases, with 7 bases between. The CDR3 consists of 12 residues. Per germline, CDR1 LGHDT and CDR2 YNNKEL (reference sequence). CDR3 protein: CASSQQGHGYTF. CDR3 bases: TGTGCCAGCAGCCAACAGGGGCATGGCTACACCTTC.

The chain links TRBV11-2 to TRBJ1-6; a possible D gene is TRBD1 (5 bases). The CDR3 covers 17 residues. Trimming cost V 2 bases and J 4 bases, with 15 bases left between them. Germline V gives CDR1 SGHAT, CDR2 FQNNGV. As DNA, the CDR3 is TGTGCCAGCAGCTTAAGGGGACGGAGGACTTATAATTCACCCCTCCACTTT. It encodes CASSLRGRRTYNSPLHF.

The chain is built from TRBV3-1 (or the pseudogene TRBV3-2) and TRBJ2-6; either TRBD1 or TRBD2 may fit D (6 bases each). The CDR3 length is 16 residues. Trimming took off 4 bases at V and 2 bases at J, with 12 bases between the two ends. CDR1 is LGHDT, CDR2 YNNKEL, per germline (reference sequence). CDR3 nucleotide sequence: TGTGCCAGCAGCCGTACCGGGGGCCCTGGGGCCAACGTCCTGACTTTC. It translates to CASSRTGGPGANVLTF.

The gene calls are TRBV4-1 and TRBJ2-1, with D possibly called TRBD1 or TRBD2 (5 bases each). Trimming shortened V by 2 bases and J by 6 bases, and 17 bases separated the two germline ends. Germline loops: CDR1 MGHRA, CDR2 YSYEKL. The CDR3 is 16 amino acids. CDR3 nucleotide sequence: TGCGCCAGCAGCCAATCCGGAAGGGGTGGGGGCAATGAGCAGTTCTTC. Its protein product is CASSQSGRGGGNEQFF.

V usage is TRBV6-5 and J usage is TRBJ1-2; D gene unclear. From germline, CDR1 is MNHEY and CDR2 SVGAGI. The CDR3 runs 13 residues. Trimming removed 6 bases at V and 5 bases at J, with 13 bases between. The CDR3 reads CASRPREGYGYTF. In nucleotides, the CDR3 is TGTGCCAGCAGACCAAGGGAGGGTTATGGCTACACCTTC.

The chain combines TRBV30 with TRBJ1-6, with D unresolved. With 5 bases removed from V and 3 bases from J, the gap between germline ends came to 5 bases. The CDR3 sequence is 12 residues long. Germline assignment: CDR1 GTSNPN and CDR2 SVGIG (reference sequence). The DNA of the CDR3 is TGTGCCTGGGGGATCTATAATTCACCCCTCCACTTT. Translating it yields CAWGIYNSPLHF.

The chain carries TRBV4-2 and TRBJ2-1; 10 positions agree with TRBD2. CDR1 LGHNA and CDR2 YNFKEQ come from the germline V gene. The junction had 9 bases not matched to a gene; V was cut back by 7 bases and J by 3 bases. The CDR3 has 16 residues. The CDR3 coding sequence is TGTGCCAGCACCCGCAACCTAGCGGGGGACTACAATGAGCAGTTCTTC. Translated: CASTRNLAGDYNEQFF.

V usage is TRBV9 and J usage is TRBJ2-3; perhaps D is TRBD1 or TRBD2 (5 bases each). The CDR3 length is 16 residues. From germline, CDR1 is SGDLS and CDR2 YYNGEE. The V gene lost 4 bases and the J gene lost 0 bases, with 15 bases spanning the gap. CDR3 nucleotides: TGTGCCAGCAGCCCACGGTCGGGGACCAGCACAGATACGCAGTATTTT. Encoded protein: CASSPRSGTSTDTQYF.

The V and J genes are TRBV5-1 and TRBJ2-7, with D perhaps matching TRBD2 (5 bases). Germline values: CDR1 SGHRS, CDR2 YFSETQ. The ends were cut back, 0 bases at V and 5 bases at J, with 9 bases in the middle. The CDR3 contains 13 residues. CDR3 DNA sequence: TGCGCCAGCAGCTTGGTCGGGGTAAACGAGCAGTACTTC. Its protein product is CASSLVGVNEQYF.

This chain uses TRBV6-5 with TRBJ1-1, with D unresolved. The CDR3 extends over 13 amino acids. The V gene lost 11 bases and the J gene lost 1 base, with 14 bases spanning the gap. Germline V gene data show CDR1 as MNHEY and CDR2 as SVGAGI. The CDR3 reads CASPARANTEAFF. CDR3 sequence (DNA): TGTGCCTCCCCCGCGAGGGCGAACACTGAAGCTTTCTTT.

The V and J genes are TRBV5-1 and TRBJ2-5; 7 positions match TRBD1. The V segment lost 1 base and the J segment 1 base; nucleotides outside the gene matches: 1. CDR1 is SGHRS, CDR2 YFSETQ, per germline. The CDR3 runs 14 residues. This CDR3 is CASSLTGAQETQYF. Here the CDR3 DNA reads TGCGCCAGCAGCTTGACAGGGGCCCAAGAGACCCAGTACTTC.

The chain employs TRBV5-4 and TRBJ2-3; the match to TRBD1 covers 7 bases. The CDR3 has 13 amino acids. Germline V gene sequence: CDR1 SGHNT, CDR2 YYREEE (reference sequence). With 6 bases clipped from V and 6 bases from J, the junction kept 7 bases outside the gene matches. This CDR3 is CASTDRYGDTQYF. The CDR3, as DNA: TGTGCCAGCACGGACAGGTACGGGGATACGCAGTATTTT.

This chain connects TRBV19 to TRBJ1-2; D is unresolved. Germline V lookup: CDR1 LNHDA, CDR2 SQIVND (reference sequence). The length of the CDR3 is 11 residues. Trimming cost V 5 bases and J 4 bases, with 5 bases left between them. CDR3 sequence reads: CASSYSYGYTF. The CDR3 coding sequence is TGTGCCAGTAGTTACAGCTATGGCTACACCTTC.

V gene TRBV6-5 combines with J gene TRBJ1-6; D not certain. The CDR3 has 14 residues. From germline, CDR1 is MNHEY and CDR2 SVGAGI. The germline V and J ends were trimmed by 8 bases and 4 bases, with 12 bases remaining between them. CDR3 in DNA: TGTGCCAGCGGCCCCCCCCCTTATAATTCACCCCTCCACTTT. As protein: CASGPPPYNSPLHF.

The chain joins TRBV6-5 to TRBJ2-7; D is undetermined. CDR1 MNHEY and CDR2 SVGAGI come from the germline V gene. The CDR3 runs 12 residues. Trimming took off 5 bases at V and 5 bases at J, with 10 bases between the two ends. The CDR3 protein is CASSPSFHEQYF. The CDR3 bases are TGTGCCAGCAGTCCGTCGTTCCACGAGCAGTACTTC.

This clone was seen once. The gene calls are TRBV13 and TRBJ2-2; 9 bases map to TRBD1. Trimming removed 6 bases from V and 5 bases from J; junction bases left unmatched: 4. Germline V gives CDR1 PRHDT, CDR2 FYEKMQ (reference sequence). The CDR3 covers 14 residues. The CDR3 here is CASRGQGKTGELFF. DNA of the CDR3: TGTGCCAGCAGAGGACAGGGGAAGACCGGGGAGCTGTTTTTT.

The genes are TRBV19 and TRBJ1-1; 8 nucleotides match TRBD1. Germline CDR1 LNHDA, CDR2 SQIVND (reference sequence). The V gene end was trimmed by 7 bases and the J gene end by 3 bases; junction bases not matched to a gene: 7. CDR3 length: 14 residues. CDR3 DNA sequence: TGTGCCAGTATGCAGGACAGGGTGCACACTGAAGCTTTCTTT. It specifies CASMQDRVHTEAFF.

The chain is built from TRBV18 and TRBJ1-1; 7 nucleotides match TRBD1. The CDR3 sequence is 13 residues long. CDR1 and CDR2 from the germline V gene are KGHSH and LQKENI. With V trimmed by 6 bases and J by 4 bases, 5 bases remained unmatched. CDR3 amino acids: CASSPGQITEAFF. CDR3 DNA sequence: TGTGCCAGCTCCCCGGGACAGATCACTGAAGCTTTCTTT.

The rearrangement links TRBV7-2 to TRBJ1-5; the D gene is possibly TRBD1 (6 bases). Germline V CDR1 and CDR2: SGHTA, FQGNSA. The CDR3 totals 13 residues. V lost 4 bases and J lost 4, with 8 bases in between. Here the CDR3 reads CASSYRGNQPQHF. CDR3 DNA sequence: TGTGCCAGCAGCTATAGGGGGAATCAGCCCCAGCATTTT. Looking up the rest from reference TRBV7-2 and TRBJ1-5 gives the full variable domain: GAGVSQSPSNKVTEKGKDVELRCDPISGHTALYWYRQSLGQGLEFLIYFQGNSAPDKSGLPSDRFSAERTGGSVSTLTIQRTQQEDSAVYLCASSYRGNQPQHFGDGTRLSIL.

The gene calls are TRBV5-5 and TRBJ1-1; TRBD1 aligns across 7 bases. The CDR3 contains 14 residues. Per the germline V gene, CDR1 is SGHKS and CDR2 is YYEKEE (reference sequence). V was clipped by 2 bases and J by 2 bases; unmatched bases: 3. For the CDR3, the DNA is TGTGCCAGCAGCTTACAGGGGAGAAACACTGAAGCTTTCTTT. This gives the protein CASSLQGRNTEAFF.

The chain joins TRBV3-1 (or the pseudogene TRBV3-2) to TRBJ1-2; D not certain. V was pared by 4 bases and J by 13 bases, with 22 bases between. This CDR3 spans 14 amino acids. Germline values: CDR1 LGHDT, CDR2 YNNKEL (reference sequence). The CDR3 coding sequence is TGTGCCAGCAGCCCCCAAGAGTCCCCGGGCTTTGGCACCTTC. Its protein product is CASSPQESPGFGTF.

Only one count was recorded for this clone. CDR3 bases: TGTGCCAGCAGTCCCCGAGACACTGAAGCTTTCTTT. Amino acid sequence: CASSPRDTEAFF. The chain links TRBV25-1 to TRBJ1-1; no clear D. The germline CDR1 and CDR2 sequences are MGHDK and SYGVNS. Trimming pared 5 bases from V and 3 bases from J, leaving 7 bases between. CDR3 length equals 12 residues.

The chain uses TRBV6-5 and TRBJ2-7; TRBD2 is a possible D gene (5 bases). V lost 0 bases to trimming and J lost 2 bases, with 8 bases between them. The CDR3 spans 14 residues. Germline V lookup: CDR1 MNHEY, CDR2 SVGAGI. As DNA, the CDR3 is TGTGCCAGCAGTTACTCGACGGGGACCTACGAGCAGTACTTC. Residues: CASSYSTGTYEQYF.

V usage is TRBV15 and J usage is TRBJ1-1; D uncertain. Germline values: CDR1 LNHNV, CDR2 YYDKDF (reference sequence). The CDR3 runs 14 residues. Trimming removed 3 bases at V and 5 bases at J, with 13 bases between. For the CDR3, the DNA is TGTGCCACCAGCAGGGAGAATCTGGGGACTGAAGCTTTCTTT. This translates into CATSRENLGTEAFF.